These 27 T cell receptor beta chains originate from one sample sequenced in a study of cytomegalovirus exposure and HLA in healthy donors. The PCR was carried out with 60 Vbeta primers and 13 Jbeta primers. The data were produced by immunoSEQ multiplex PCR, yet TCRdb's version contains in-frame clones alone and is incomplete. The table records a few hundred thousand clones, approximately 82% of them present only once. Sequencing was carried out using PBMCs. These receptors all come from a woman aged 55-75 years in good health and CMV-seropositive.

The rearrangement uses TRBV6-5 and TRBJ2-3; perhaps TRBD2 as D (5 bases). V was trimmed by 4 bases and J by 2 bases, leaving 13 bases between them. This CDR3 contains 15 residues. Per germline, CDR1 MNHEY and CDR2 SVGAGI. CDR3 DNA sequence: TGTGCCAGCAGTTTGGTCGGGAAGAACACAGATACGCAGTATTTT. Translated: CASSLVGKNTDTQYF.

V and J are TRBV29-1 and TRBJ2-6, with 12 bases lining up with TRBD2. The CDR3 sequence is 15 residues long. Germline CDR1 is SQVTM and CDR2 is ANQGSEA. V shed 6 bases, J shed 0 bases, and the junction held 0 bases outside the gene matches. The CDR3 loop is CSVTSGSSGANVLTF. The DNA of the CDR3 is TGCAGCGTGACTAGCGGGAGCTCTGGGGCCAACGTCCTGACTTTC.

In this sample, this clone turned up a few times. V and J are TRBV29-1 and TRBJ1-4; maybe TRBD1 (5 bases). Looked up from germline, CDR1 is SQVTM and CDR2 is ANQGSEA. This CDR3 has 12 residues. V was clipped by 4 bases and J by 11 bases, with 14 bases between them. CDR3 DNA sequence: TGCAGCGTTGCCGAGCCGGGGGGTAAACTGTTTTTT. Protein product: CSVAEPGGKLFF.

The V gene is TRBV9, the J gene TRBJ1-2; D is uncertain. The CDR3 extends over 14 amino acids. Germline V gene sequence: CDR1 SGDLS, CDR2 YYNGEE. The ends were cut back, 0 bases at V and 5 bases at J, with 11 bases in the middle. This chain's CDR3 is CASSVDRVNYGYTF. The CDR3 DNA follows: TGTGCCAGCAGCGTAGATCGGGTTAATTATGGCTACACCTTC.

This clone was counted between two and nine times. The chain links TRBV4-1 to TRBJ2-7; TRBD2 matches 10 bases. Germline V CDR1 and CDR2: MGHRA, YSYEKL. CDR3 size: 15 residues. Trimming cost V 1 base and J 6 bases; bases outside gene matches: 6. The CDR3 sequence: CASSQGLAGLGEQYF. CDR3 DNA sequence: TGCGCCAGCAGCCAAGGACTAGCGGGTTTGGGCGAGCAGTACTTC.

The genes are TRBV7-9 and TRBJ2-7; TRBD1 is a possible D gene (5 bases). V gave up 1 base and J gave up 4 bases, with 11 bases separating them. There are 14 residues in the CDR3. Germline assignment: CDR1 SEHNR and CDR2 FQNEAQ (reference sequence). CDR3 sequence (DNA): TGTGCCAGCAGCTTAGTAGGGGTAACTTACGAGCAGTACTTC. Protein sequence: CASSLVGVTYEQYF. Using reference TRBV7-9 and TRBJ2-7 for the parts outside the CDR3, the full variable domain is DTGVSQNPRHKITKRGQNVTFRCDPISEHNRLYWYRQTLGQGPEFLTYFQNEAQLEKSRLLSDRFSAERPKGSFSTLEIQRTEQGDSAMYLCASSLVGVTYEQYFGPGTRLTVT.

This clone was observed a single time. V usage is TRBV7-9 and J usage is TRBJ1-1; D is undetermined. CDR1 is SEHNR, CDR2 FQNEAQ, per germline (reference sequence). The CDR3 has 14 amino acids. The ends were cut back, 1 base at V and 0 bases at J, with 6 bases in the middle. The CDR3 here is CASSLEIMNTEAFF. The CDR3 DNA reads TGTGCCAGCAGCTTAGAAATTATGAACACTGAAGCTTTCTTT.

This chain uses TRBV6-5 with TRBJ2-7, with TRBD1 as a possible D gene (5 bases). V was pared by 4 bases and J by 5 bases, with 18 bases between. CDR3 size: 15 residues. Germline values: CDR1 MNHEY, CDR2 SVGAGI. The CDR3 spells CASSFSPDRFNEQYF. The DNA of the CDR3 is TGTGCCAGCAGTTTCTCTCCTGACAGATTCAACGAGCAGTACTTC.

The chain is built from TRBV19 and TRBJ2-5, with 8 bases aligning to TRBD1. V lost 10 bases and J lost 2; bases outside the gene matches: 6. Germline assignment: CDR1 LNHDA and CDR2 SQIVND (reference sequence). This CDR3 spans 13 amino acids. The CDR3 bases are TGTGCCACCCGAGGACAGGGACAAGAGACCCAGTACTTC. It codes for CATRGQGQETQYF.

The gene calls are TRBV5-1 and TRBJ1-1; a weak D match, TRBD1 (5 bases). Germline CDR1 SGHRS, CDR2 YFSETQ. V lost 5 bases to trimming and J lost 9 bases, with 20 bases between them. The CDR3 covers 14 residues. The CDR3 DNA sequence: TGCGCCAGCAGTCTCGACCCGGGGGTTTTAAAAGCTTTCTTT. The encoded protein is CASSLDPGVLKAFF.

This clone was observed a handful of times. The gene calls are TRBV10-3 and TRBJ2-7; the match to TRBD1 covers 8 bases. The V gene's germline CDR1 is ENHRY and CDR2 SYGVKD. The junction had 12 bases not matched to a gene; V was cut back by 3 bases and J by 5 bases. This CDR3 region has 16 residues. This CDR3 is CAISDPRQGIPDEQYF. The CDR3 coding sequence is TGTGCCATCAGTGACCCTCGACAGGGGATTCCTGACGAGCAGTACTTC.

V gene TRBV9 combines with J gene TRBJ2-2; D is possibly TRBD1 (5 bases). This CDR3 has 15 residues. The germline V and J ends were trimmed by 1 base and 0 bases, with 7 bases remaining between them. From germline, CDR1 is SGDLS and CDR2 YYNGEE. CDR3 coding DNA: TGTGCCAGCAGCGTATCAGGGACGAACACCGGGGAGCTGTTTTTT. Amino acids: CASSVSGTNTGELFF.

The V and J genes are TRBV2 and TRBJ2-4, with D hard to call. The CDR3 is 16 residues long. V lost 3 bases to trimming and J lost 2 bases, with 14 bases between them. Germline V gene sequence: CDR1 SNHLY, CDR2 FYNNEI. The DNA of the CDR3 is TGTGCCAGCAGTGAGTTGCAGGCGACAACCAAAAACATTCAGTACTTC. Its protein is CASSELQATTKNIQYF.

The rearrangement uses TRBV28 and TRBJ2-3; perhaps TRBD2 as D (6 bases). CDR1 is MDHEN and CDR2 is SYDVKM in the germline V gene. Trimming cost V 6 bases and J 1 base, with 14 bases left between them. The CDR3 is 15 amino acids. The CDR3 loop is CASSSGEIGTDTQYF. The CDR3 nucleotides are TGTGCCAGCAGCTCGGGGGAGATTGGCACAGATACGCAGTATTTT. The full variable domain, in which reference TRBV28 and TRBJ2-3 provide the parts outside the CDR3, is DVKVTQSSRYLVKRTGEKVFLECVQDMDHENMFWYRQDPGLGLRLIYFSYDVKMKEKGDIPEGYSVSREKKERFSLILESASTNQTSMYLCASSSGEIGTDTQYFGPGTRLTVL.

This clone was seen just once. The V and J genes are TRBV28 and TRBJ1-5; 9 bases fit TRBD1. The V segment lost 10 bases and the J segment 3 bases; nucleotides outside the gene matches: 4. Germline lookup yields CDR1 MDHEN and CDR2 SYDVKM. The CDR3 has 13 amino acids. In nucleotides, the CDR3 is TGTGCCACGGACAGGGGTAACAATCAGCCCCAGCATTTT. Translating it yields CATDRGNNQPQHF.

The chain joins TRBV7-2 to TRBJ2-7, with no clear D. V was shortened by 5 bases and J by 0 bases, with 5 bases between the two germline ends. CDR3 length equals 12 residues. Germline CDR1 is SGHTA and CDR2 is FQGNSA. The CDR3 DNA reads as TGTGCCAGCAGCCCGAGCTCCTACGAGCAGTACTTC. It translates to CASSPSSYEQYF.

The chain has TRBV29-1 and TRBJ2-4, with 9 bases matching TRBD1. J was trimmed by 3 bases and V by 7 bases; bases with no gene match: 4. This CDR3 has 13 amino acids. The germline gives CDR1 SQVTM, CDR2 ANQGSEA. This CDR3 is CSAGQGFKNIQYF. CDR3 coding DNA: TGCAGCGCCGGACAGGGGTTCAAAAACATTCAGTACTTC. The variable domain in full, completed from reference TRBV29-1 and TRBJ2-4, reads SAVISQKPSRDICQRGTSLTIQCQVDSQVTMMFWYRQQPGQSLTLIATANQGSEATYESGFVIDKFPISRPNLTFSTLTVSNMSPEDSSIYLCSAGQGFKNIQYFGAGTRLSVL.

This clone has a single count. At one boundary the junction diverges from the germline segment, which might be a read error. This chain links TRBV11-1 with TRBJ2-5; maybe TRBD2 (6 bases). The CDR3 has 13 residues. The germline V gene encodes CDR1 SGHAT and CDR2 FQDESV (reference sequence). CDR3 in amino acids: CASSIAVRETQYF. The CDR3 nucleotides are TGTGCCAGCAGCATAGCGGTCCGGGAGACCCAGTACTTC.

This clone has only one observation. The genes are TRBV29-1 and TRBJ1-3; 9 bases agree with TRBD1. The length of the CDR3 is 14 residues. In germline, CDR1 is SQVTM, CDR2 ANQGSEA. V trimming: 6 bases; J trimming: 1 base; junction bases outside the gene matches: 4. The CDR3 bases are TGCAGCGTCCAAGACAGGGGGTCTGGAAACACCATATATTTT. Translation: CSVQDRGSGNTIYF.

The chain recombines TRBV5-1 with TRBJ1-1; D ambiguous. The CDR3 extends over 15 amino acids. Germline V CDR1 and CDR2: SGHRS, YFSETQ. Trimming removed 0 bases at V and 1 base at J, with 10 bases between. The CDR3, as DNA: TGCGCCAGCAGCTTGGATGGCGGGAAGAACACTGAAGCTTTCTTT. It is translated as CASSLDGGKNTEAFF.

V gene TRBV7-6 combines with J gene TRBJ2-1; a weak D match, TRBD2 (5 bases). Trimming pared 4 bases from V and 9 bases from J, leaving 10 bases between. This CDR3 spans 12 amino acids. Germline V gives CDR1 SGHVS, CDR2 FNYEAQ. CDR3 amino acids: CASSSGGSEQFF. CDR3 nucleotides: TGTGCCAGCAGCTCCGGAGGTAGTGAGCAGTTCTTC.

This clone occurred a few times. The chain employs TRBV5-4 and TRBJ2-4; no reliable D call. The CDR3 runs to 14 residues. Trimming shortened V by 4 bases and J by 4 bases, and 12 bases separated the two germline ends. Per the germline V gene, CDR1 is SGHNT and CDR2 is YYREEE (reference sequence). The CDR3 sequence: CASSTPQEKNIQYF. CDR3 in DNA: TGTGCCAGCAGCACCCCCCAGGAAAAAAACATTCAGTACTTC.

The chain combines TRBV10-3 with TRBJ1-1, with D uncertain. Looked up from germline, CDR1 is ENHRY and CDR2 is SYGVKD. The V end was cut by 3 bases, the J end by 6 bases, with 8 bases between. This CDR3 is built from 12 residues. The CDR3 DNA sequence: TGTGCCATCAGTGACTTCAACTCTGAAGCTTTCTTT. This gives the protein CAISDFNSEAFF.

The CDR3 here is CASSPTLRGSTDTQYF. In DNA, the CDR3 is TGTGCCAGCAGCCCAACCCTCCGGGGAAGCACAGATACGCAGTATTTT. V is TRBV7-3 and J is TRBJ2-3; possible D gene TRBD2, 5 bases. The CDR3 totals 16 residues. Per germline, CDR1 SGHTA and CDR2 FQGTGA. The V and J ends lost 5 bases and 0 bases respectively, with 15 bases between them. The entire variable domain, with the rest obtained from reference TRBV7-3 and TRBJ2-3, is as follows: GAGVSQTPSNKVTEKGKYVELRCDPISGHTALYWYRQSLGQGPEFLIYFQGTGAADDSGLPNDRFFAVRPEGSVSTLKIQRTERGDSAVYLCASSPTLRGSTDTQYFGPGTRLTVL.

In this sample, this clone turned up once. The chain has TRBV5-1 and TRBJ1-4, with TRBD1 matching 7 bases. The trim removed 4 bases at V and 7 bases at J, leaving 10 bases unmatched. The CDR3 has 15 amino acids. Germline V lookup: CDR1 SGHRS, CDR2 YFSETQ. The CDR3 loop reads CASSPREGAGEKLFF. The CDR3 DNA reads TGCGCCAGCAGCCCCCGGGAGGGGGCTGGTGAAAAACTGTTTTTT.

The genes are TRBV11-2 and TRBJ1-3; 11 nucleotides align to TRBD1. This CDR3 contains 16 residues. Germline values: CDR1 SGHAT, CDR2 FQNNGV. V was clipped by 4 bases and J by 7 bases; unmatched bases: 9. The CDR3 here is CASSSLTRDRGNTIYF. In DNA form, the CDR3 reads TGTGCCAGCAGCTCCTTGACCCGGGACAGGGGGAACACCATATATTTT.

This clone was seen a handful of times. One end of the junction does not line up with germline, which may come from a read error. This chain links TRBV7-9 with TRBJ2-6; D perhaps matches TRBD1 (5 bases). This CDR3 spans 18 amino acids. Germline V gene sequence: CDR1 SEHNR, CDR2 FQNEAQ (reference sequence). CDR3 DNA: TGTTCCAGCAGCTTATGGGCAGGGCCCTTCTCTGGGGCCAACGTCCTGACTTTC. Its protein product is CSSSLWAGPFSGANVLTF. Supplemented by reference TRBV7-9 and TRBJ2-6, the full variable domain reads DTGVSQNPRHKITKRGQNVTFRCDPISEHNRLYWYRQTLGQGPEFLTYFQNEAQLEKSRLLSDRFSAERPKGSFSTLEIQRTEQGDSAMYLCSSSLWAGPFSGANVLTFGAGSRLTVL.